This T cell receptor (beta chain) was recorded in a study of tumor-infiltrating lymphocytes in primary liver carcinoma. Overall study context: Measuring about 4.2 to 11 cm across, the tumors were staged as T1-T3 N0M0.

With regard to this clonotype: Its antigen remains unknown. At one boundary the junction diverges from the germline segment, which might be a read error.

Study observations and caveats: Less overlap was seen in tumor-adjacent and tumor-blood pairs than in tumor region pairs. Tumors had a top-250-clone fraction that was significantly higher than blood (p = 0.039).

The CDR3 has 17 residues. CDR1 LGHNA and CDR2 YNFKEQ come from the germline V gene. Each 20-30 mg portion of unsorted bulk tissue served as the source for co-extraction of RNA and DNA. With a constant-region primer, TCR beta cDNA was made from approximately 520 ng of total RNA. Each TCR beta library was derived from three nested multiplex PCR rounds that employed slightly modified ARM-PCR. Both of the initial two PCR rounds ran for approximately 11 cycles and employed TRBV1-TRBV30 forward primers alongside a C-beta reverse primer. TCRdb re-called the multiplex PCR reads with MiXCR, one entry per CDR3 protein. The sample records roughly 100,000 distinct CDR3 sequences, more than 65% being singletons.

The chain joins TRBV4-2 to TRBJ2-5; 8 nucleotides line up with TRBD2. The sequencing sample was made of liver tumor tissue from sampling region 5. Indicated subset: tumor region T5, tumor centre. The sequence came from a woman aged 55-69 years with primary liver carcinoma and hepatitis B virus infection. In nucleotides, the CDR3 is TGTGCAAGCAGCCAAACCGGGACTAGGAATGTCCCAGAGACAGAGTACTTC. Translating it yields CASSQTGTRNVPETEYF.